Listed here is a single T cell receptor (beta chain). Its antigen is unknown. Qualities for individual bases were not recorded, and no much larger clone is one base off. The CDR3 spans 15 residues, from the cysteine through the phenylalanine. Only CDR3 DNA is held: 45 bases, read in frame from base 1. V and J are truncated by 6 bases and 9 bases respectively, leaving an intervening sequence of 18 bases. The germline V gene gives CDR1 as MDHEN and CDR2 as SYDVKM. This entry comes from a study of T-cell memory formation after mild COVID-19 (dated by TCRdb to the early 2020s). Turning to the overall study: TCR sequence clusters from the two donors were found to be largely donor specific. T-cell clones expanding and contracting after mild COVID-19 in two donors were tracked by longitudinal TCRalpha and TCRbeta repertoire sequencing. The cohort was made up of two young adult volunteers, one female and one male, who were previously healthy. Overall results and qualifications from the work: From day 15 to 85, contracting clones showed balanced CD4/CD8 phenotypes, whereas a second wave of clones that expanded from day 15 to 37 leaned towards CD4+. The study included only a couple of mild cases, and larger cohorts that include severe cases with pre-infection samples were judged to be necessary. Whether the second-wave clones peaking on day 37 were SARS-CoV-2 specific was not confirmed. Some responding clones were detected in pre-infection memory, suggesting pre-existing cross-reactive memory T cells joined the SARS-CoV-2 response. Contracting CD4+ clones turned up mainly in the CM and EM memory subsets, whereas EMRA was where CD8+ clones were enriched.

Sequencing used an Illumina NovaSeq 6000. cDNA libraries for TCRalpha and TCRbeta were prepared by 5'RACE using constant-segment primers, with sample barcodes and unique molecular identifiers added. Trizol reagent was used to extract RNA from every sample. Library amplification was performed in two PCR steps, and a second sample barcode and Illumina TruSeq adapters were introduced in the second step. Sequencing of libraries was performed on an Illumina NovaSeq with 2 x 150 bp paired-end reads. From the authors' description of their analysis: The reads were demultiplexed and collapsed into UMI-guided consensus sequences using migec v1.2.7. With mixcr v2.1.11, UMI consensuses were aligned to TRA and TRB V and J templates and assembled into clonotypes. Clonotypes were classified as expanded or contracted when called significant by both edgeR and NoisET, with noise models trained on biological replicates. For edgeR calls, the cutoffs were a false discovery rate-adjusted p below 0.01 and a log2 fold-change threshold of 1. PCA with hierarchical clustering of max-normalized trajectories of the 1000 most abundant clonotypes was used as exploratory dynamics analysis. Separately sequenced CD4+ and CD8+ repertoires were used to assign a CD4 or CD8 phenotype to each responding clone. Clones were called with MiXCR by TCRdb after fastp trimmed the public reads at Q25, and only in-frame beta chains were retained. Rows are unified per CDR3 protein, each entry keeping the most common DNA and genes. Here the V and J calls rest on TCRdb's processing, not on the authors' analysis. Present in this sample are just over 350,000 distinct CDR3 sequences, around 14% of which were seen just once. About 20% of the sample belongs to the ten largest clones.

Ficoll-Paque density gradient centrifugation was used to isolate PBMCs. The sample comprised PBMCs or a T cell subset sorted from them (not recorded which). This sequence originates from a man aged 18 to 30 who had mild COVID-19 (a few samples of this study predate the infection). The sample titles of this study are shuffled in the database, so cell type and time point are left out; the donor was told from shared clones. The chain links TRBV28 with TRBJ1-6, with TRBD1 tentatively as D gene (5 bases match). The DNA is TGTGCCAGCAGCCCAGAGCCCGGGGGAGCTTCACCCCTCCACTTT. Translated, it reads CASSPEPGGASPLHF.